The 11 T cell receptor beta chains below were found in one sample sequenced in a study of STAT5B mutations in CD4+ large granular lymphocyte leukemia. The protocol was immunoSEQ multiplex PCR, while the TCRdb copy is restricted to in-frame clones and leaves out a portion. In the table there are around 20,000 clones, 82% of which are singletons. The sequenced material came from CD4+ T cells from blood buffy coats. These receptor sequences come from a human donor in good health.

This clone was found once. This chain connects TRBV15 to TRBJ2-7; D uncertain. CDR1 is LNHNV, CDR2 YYDKDF, per germline (reference sequence). V was trimmed by 1 base and J by 7 bases, leaving 8 bases between them. This CDR3 is built from 12 residues. As DNA, the CDR3 is TGTGCCACCAGCAGAGCTCTTAAGGAGCAGTACTTC. Amino acid sequence: CATSRALKEQYF.

This clone occurred a few times. The chain has TRBV5-1 and TRBJ1-6, with a weak D call TRBD1 (5 bases). Per the germline V gene, CDR1 is SGHRS and CDR2 is YFSETQ. This CDR3 region has 15 residues. Between the trimmed V and J ends, which lost 0 bases and 10 bases, there was a span of 14 bases. This CDR3 is CASSLGRQGPSPLHF. The CDR3 DNA reads as TGCGCCAGCAGCTTGGGGCGGCAGGGCCCATCACCCCTCCACTTT.

V gene TRBV19 combines with J gene TRBJ2-5; the match to TRBD1 covers 12 bases. The CDR3 has 17 amino acids. The germline V gene encodes CDR1 LNHDA and CDR2 SQIVND (reference sequence). V was pared by 3 bases and J by 5 bases, with 10 bases of the junction left unmatched. This CDR3 reads CASSIRYGTGGIETQYF. The CDR3 nucleotides read TGTGCCAGTAGTATCCGATATGGGACAGGGGGCATCGAGACCCAGTACTTC.

V is TRBV29-1 and J is TRBJ1-4; D gene unclear. Germline lookup yields CDR1 SQVTM and CDR2 ANQGSEA. This CDR3 has 14 amino acids. Trimming took 6 bases from V and 4 from J, leaving 15 bases between them. CDR3 residues: CSVMSGSRNEKLFF. The DNA for the CDR3 is TGCAGCGTAATGTCTGGCAGCCGTAATGAAAAACTGTTTTTT.

CDR3: CASSLLLAGAGEQFF. The DNA of the CDR3 is TGTGCCAGCAGCTTATTGCTAGCGGGGGCCGGGGAGCAGTTCTTC. The V gene is TRBV7-6, the J gene TRBJ2-1; TRBD2 aligns across 10 bases. This CDR3 spans 15 amino acids. Trimming at V came to 2 bases and at J to 10 bases, leaving 8 bases not matched to a gene. The germline V gene has CDR1 SGHVS and CDR2 FNYEAQ.

The gene calls are TRBV11-2 and TRBJ2-6; tentatively, D is TRBD1 or TRBD2 (5 bases each). The V end was cut by 7 bases, the J end by 2 bases, with 15 bases between. This CDR3 has 16 amino acids. The V gene's germline CDR1 is SGHAT and CDR2 FQNNGV. The CDR3 reads CASTLEGRPGANVLTF. The DNA of the CDR3 is TGTGCCAGCACCCTAGAGGGGCGACCTGGGGCCAACGTCCTGACTTTC.

The chain carries TRBV30 and TRBJ1-6; no clear D. CDR3 length: 15 amino acids. The germline V gene has CDR1 GTSNPN and CDR2 SVGIG (reference sequence). V lost 1 base and J lost 0, with 7 bases in between. The CDR3, as DNA: TGTGCCTGGAGTGGACTTATCTCCTATAATTCACCCCTCCACTTT. Translating it yields CAWSGLISYNSPLHF.

The J gene is TRBJ2-3, the V gene TRBV7-2; 13 bases are shared with TRBD2. Germline loops: CDR1 SGHTA, CDR2 FQGNSA. This CDR3 region has 16 residues. The V and J ends lost 6 bases and 6 bases, in that order; junction bases with no gene match: 9. The CDR3 protein is CASRWTSGGTGDTQYF. The CDR3 DNA is TGTGCCAGCAGGTGGACTAGCGGGGGAACGGGGGATACGCAGTATTTT.

The chain has TRBV5-4 and TRBJ1-3; 7 nucleotides line up with TRBD1. The CDR3 is made up of 17 amino acids. The trim removed 2 bases at V and 1 base at J, leaving 9 bases unmatched. Germline values: CDR1 SGHNT, CDR2 YYREEE (reference sequence). The CDR3 protein is CASSLATGLPSGNTIYF. DNA for the CDR3: TGTGCCAGCAGCTTAGCGACAGGGCTCCCGTCTGGAAACACCATATATTTT.

The chain has TRBV14 and TRBJ2-2; 8 nucleotides line up with TRBD2. The CDR3 is made up of 17 amino acids. Germline values: CDR1 SGHDN, CDR2 FVKESK. V shed 2 bases and J 4 bases; nucleotides not matched to a gene: 9. The CDR3 DNA sequence: TGTGCCAGCAGCCAACACTCGGGGGGGGGCCGCACCGGGGAGCTGTTTTTT. Amino acids: CASSQHSGGGRTGELFF. The variable domain in full, with the rest retrieved from reference TRBV14 and TRBJ2-2, is EAGVTQFPSHSVIEKGQTVTLRCDPISGHDNLYWYRRVMGKEIKFLLHFVKESKQDESGMPNNRFLAERTGGTYSTLKVQPAELEDSGVYFCASSQHSGGGRTGELFFGEGSRLTVL.

The V call is TRBV9, the J call TRBJ2-2; TRBD2 agrees at 7 bases. The germline V gene encodes CDR1 SGDLS and CDR2 YYNGEE. This CDR3 has 18 amino acids. The V and J ends lost 0 bases and 3 bases, in that order; junction bases with no gene match: 11. The CDR3 loop is CASSVVAGESGYTGELFF. The CDR3 DNA follows: TGTGCCAGCAGCGTAGTGGCGGGGGAATCGGGGTACACCGGGGAGCTGTTTTTT.